Listed here are 31 T cell receptor beta chains from one sample, sequenced in a study of T cells after yellow fever vaccination. Via MiXCR, TCRdb re-called the 5' RACE reads, giving one row per CDR3 protein. Of about 580,000 distinct CDR3 sequences in the sample, about 17% are singletons; the top ten hold roughly 17%. The starting material was PBMCs, obtained about 5 days after the first yellow fever vaccination. All receptors come from a man aged 18 to 29 who received the YFV17D yellow fever vaccine.

This clonotype was recorded a few times. J is TRBJ2-1 and V is TRBV21-1; whether TRBD1, the table's D call, matches the DNA was not checked. TRBV21-1 counts as a pseudogene. The CDR3 covers 15 residues. Here the CDR3 DNA reads TGTGCCAGCAGCAGGAAGCGGGGGGCGTACAATGAGCAGTTCTTC. Its protein product is CASSRKRGAYNEQFF.

This clonotype was observed a handful of times. The CDR3 reads CASSLPGLAYNEQFF. The CDR3 DNA sequence: TGTGCCAGCAGTTTGCCGGGACTAGCCTACAATGAGCAGTTCTTC. This rearrangement joins TRBV12-3 or TRBV12-4 to TRBJ2-1; TRBD2 agrees at 8 bases. The ends lost 3 bases at V and 2 bases at J; junction bases unmatched: 3. The CDR3 has 15 amino acids.

This clonotype has only a few counts. The chain recombines TRBV27 with TRBJ1-2; D is unclear. Germline lookup yields CDR1 MNHEY and CDR2 SMNVEV (reference sequence). Between the trimmed V and J ends, which lost 3 bases and 8 bases, there was a span of 13 bases. This CDR3 is built from 13 residues. The CDR3 region is CASSFGRTRGYTF. As DNA, the CDR3 is TGTGCCAGCAGTTTCGGCCGCACTCGGGGCTACACCTTC.

The chain joins TRBV21-1 to TRBJ2-7; the table's D call TRBD1 went unverified against the DNA. TRBV21-1 is marked as a pseudogene. This CDR3 comprises 16 residues. The chain's CDR3 is CASSIEGQAWVYEQYV. The CDR3 nucleotides read TGTGCCAGCAGCATAGAAGGACAGGCGTGGGTCTACGAGCAGTACGTC.

This clonotype has only a few counts. The gene calls are TRBV18 and TRBJ2-5; perhaps D is TRBD1 or TRBD2 (5 bases each). The CDR3 sequence is 12 residues long. The V end lost 8 bases, the J end lost 3 bases, and 10 bases lay between the germline ends. Germline CDR1 is KGHSH and CDR2 is LQKENI. DNA for the CDR3: TGTGCCAGCGGCCGGGGCAAAGAGACCCAGTACTTC. It yields the protein CASGRGKETQYF.

This clonotype was found a few times. V gene TRBV3-1 combines with J gene TRBJ2-2; D perhaps matches TRBD1 (6 bases). With 0 bases removed from V and 2 bases from J, the gap between germline ends came to 10 bases. The CDR3 has 16 residues. Per germline, CDR1 LGHDT and CDR2 YNNKEL (reference sequence). The CDR3 DNA reads as TGTGCCAGCAGCCAAGAACGAGGGGGAAACACCGGGGAGCTGTTTTTT. It yields the protein CASSQERGGNTGELFF.

The rearrangement joins TRBV5-1 to TRBJ2-7; TRBD2 might be the D (6 bases). The length of the CDR3 is 17 residues. V shed 3 bases and J shed 1 base, with 20 bases lying between them. Germline loops: CDR1 SGHRS, CDR2 YFSETQ. The CDR3 sequence: CASSYQGLPEGSYEQYF. CDR3 nucleotides: TGCGCCAGCAGCTACCAGGGACTCCCCGAGGGATCCTACGAGCAGTACTTC.

The chain joins TRBV7-9 to TRBJ2-7; 10 positions agree with TRBD1. The CDR3 sequence is 14 residues long. Germline trimming cut 5 bases from V and 5 bases from J; bases unmatched to any gene: 6. Germline CDR1 SEHNR, CDR2 FQNEAQ (reference sequence). Here the CDR3 reads CASSPGQGSNEQYF. CDR3 DNA: TGTGCCAGCAGCCCGGGACAGGGGTCGAACGAGCAGTACTTC.

CDR3 bases: TGTGCCAGCAGCACACGGACAGGTAACAATGAGCAGTTCTTC. Residues: CASSTRTGNNEQFF. This chain joins TRBV9 and TRBJ2-1; TRBD1 aligns across 7 bases. The CDR3 consists of 14 residues. V trimming: 4 bases; J trimming: 5 bases; junction bases outside the gene matches: 6. Germline V lookup: CDR1 SGDLS, CDR2 YYNGEE.

The chain recombines TRBV4-1 with TRBJ2-3; D possibly matches TRBD1 or TRBD2 (6 bases each). The CDR3 sequence is 15 residues long. The V end was cut by 6 bases, the J end by 3 bases, with 16 bases between. From germline, CDR1 is MGHRA and CDR2 YSYEKL. CDR3 sequence reads: CASRLARGRTDTQYF. CDR3 bases: TGCGCCAGCAGACTAGCCCGGGGGCGGACAGATACGCAGTATTTT.

This clonotype was observed many times. The chain combines TRBV9 with TRBJ2-1, with no clear D. Per germline, CDR1 SGDLS and CDR2 YYNGEE. V was cut by 0 bases and J by 4 bases, with 2 bases left in between. This CDR3 has 12 residues. In DNA, the CDR3 is TGTGCCAGCAGCGTAGATTACAATGAGCAGTTCTTC. Protein sequence: CASSVDYNEQFF.

This clonotype was counted only a few times. This chain connects TRBV27 to TRBJ1-1; TRBD1 aligns across 7 bases. The V gene end was trimmed by 3 bases and the J gene end by 7 bases; junction bases not matched to a gene: 8. The CDR3 is made up of 14 amino acids. CDR1 is MNHEY and CDR2 is SMNVEV in the germline V gene (reference sequence). The DNA of the CDR3 is TGTGCCAGCAGTTTCGTCGGGCAGGGGGGTGAAGCTTTCTTT. Protein sequence: CASSFVGQGGEAFF.

This clonotype has just one count. V is TRBV29-1 and J is TRBJ1-2; D is possibly TRBD1 (6 bases). Trimming left V 2 bases short and J 7 bases short, with 14 bases between. The germline V gene has CDR1 SQVTM and CDR2 ANQGSEA. The CDR3 is made up of 13 amino acids. CDR3 DNA: TGCAGCGTTGAACCCGCCCGGGGGCCTGGCTACACCTTC. Translating it yields CSVEPARGPGYTF. The full variable domain, in which reference TRBV29-1 and TRBJ1-2 provide the parts outside the CDR3, is SAVISQKPSRDICQRGTSLTIQCQVDSQVTMMFWYRQQPGQSLTLIATANQGSEATYESGFVIDKFPISRPNLTFSTLTVSNMSPEDSSIYLCSVEPARGPGYTFGSGTRLTVV.

The chain links TRBV28 to TRBJ1-6; D ambiguous. V lost 10 bases and J 9 bases, leaving 16 bases between the germline ends. There are 13 residues in the CDR3. Germline lookup yields CDR1 MDHEN and CDR2 SYDVKM. The CDR3 sequence: CATWRRGRSPLHF. In DNA, the CDR3 is TGTGCCACCTGGAGGCGAGGTCGTTCACCCCTCCACTTT. Together with reference TRBV28 and TRBJ1-6, the CDR3 gives the full variable domain: DVKVTQSSRYLVKRTGEKVFLECVQDMDHENMFWYRQDPGLGLRLIYFSYDVKMKEKGDIPEGYSVSREKKERFSLILESASTNQTSMYLCATWRRGRSPLHFGNGTRLTVT.

The chain combines TRBV6-1 with TRBJ1-2; TRBD1 aligns across 7 bases. V was pared by 5 bases and J by 8 bases, with 8 bases of the junction left unmatched. The CDR3 consists of 13 residues. The V gene's germline CDR1 is MNHNS and CDR2 SASEGT. The CDR3 is CASSPTGVEGYTF. Here the CDR3 DNA reads TGTGCCAGCAGTCCCACAGGGGTTGAAGGCTACACCTTC.

V and J are TRBV6-5 and TRBJ1-5; D is possibly TRBD1 (6 bases). The CDR3 is 13 residues long. In germline, CDR1 is MNHEY, CDR2 SVGAGI. V shed 2 bases and J shed 7 bases, with 9 bases lying between them. This CDR3 is CASSYKGGQPQHF. CDR3 in DNA: TGTGCCAGCAGTTACAAGGGGGGGCAGCCCCAGCATTTT.

The chain combines TRBV4-1 with TRBJ2-2, with D perhaps TRBD2 (6 bases). The CDR3 runs to 15 residues. Trimming took off 1 base at V and 7 bases at J, with 13 bases between the two ends. CDR1 and CDR2 (germline): MGHRA, YSYEKL. The CDR3 DNA reads as TGCGCCAGCAGCCAAGTGGCCCGGAGGGACGGGGAGCTGTTTTTT. Residues: CASSQVARRDGELFF.

The sample holds many counts of this clonotype. The chain carries TRBV5-1 and TRBJ1-1, with a possible D match to TRBD1 (5 bases). Trimming pared 1 base from V and 11 bases from J, leaving 21 bases between. Germline values: CDR1 SGHRS, CDR2 YFSETQ. The CDR3 extends over 15 amino acids. The CDR3, as DNA: TGCGCCAGCAGCTTGCAATCGGGACGGGACCGAGGCGCTTTCTTT. This translates into CASSLQSGRDRGAFF.

The CDR3 loop is CSAPRFTDTQYF. For the CDR3, the DNA is TGCAGTGCCCCCAGATTCACAGATACGCAGTATTTT. The chain couples TRBV20-1 to TRBJ2-3; no clear D. V shed 6 bases and J shed 2 bases, with 9 bases lying between them. Germline loops: CDR1 DFQATT, CDR2 SNEGSKA (reference sequence). This CDR3 is 12 amino acids long.

The V gene is TRBV20-1, the J gene TRBJ2-7, with 7 bases matching TRBD2. Germline V CDR1 and CDR2: DFQATT, SNEGSKA (reference sequence). The CDR3 extends over 18 amino acids. With 0 bases clipped from V and 2 bases from J, the junction kept 16 bases outside the gene matches. The CDR3 loop reads CSARDWFGVAGNPYEQYF. The CDR3 bases are TGCAGTGCTAGAGATTGGTTTGGGGTAGCGGGCAATCCCTACGAGCAGTACTTC.

In its sample, this clonotype was seen a few times. The CDR3 sequence is CASSLATSGVNTGELFF. In nucleotides, the CDR3 is TGCGCCAGCAGCTTGGCGACTAGCGGGGTGAACACCGGGGAGCTGTTTTTT. The chain combines TRBV5-1 with TRBJ2-2, with 11 positions matching TRBD2. V dropped 0 bases and J dropped 1; count of bases not matched to a gene: 2. This CDR3 has 17 residues. Germline CDR1 is SGHRS and CDR2 is YFSETQ.

The chain carries TRBV4-3 and TRBJ2-2; D may be TRBD2 (6 bases). Trimming removed 1 base at V and 0 bases at J, with 9 bases between. In germline, CDR1 is LGHNA, CDR2 YSLEER. CDR3 size: 16 residues. Written as DNA, the CDR3 is TGCGCCAGCAGCCAAGGGACTATGACGAACACCGGGGAGCTGTTTTTT. This gives the protein CASSQGTMTNTGELFF.

This clonotype was detected a few times. J is TRBJ2-1 and V is TRBV20-1; the match to TRBD1 covers 7 bases. Trimming removed 3 bases from V and 1 base from J; junction bases left unmatched: 6. Germline V CDR1 and CDR2: DFQATT, SNEGSKA (reference sequence). CDR3 length: 15 amino acids. The chain's CDR3 is CSARTGPGSYNEQFF. The CDR3 DNA is TGCAGTGCTAGGACAGGGCCTGGTTCCTACAATGAGCAGTTCTTC.

CDR3: CASSLSWVSDTQYF. In nucleotides, the CDR3 is TGTGCCAGCAGCTTGTCCTGGGTTTCAGATACGCAGTATTTT. The rearrangement uses TRBV5-5 and TRBJ2-3; no clear D. The V gene's germline CDR1 is SGHKS and CDR2 YYEKEE (reference sequence). CDR3 length equals 14 residues. V was trimmed by 1 base and J by 4 bases, leaving 10 bases between them.

This clonotype came up a few times. The chain uses TRBV3-1 and TRBJ2-7; D is perhaps TRBD2 (5 bases). V was cut by 0 bases and J by 3 bases, with 12 bases left in between. Germline V gene sequence: CDR1 LGHDT, CDR2 YNNKEL (reference sequence). CDR3 length equals 15 residues. The CDR3 bases are TGTGCCAGCAGCCAAGAAAGAGGGTGGAGCTACGAGCAGTACTTC. Translated: CASSQERGWSYEQYF.

This chain joins TRBV4-1 and TRBJ2-3; possibly TRBD2 for D (6 bases). The germline V and J ends were trimmed by 4 bases and 6 bases, with 11 bases remaining between them. CDR1 and CDR2 from the germline V gene are MGHRA and YSYEKL. The length of the CDR3 is 13 residues. The CDR3 DNA is TGCGCCAGCAGCCTCCCGGCGGGGGATACGCAGTATTTT. It codes for CASSLPAGDTQYF.

This rearrangement joins TRBV6-9 to TRBJ2-5, with 8 bases identical to TRBD1. The CDR3 sequence is 17 residues long. CDR1 MNHGY and CDR2 SVAAGI come from the germline V gene. Trimming removed 2 bases from V and 2 bases from J; junction bases left unmatched: 10. This CDR3 reads CASSYGQGAWNQETQYF. CDR3 nucleotides: TGTGCCAGCAGTTATGGGCAGGGGGCGTGGAATCAAGAGACCCAGTACTTC.

This clonotype has ten or more counts. The chain combines TRBV20-1 with TRBJ2-3, with D possibly called TRBD1 or TRBD2 (5 bases each). V was trimmed by 8 bases and J by 2 bases, leaving 17 bases between them. The CDR3 is 14 amino acids. Germline V CDR1 and CDR2: DFQATT, SNEGSKA (reference sequence). The CDR3 region is CSTQPGPYTDTQYF. CDR3 sequence (DNA): TGCAGTACCCAACCGGGACCATACACAGATACGCAGTATTTT.

This clonotype was seen a single time. The V and J genes are TRBV4-1 and TRBJ2-1, with D maybe TRBD2 (6 bases). The CDR3 spans 14 residues. CDR1 is MGHRA and CDR2 is YSYEKL in the germline V gene. Trimming removed 4 bases at V and 7 bases at J, with 14 bases between. Here the CDR3 reads CASSRRDLGNEQFF. CDR3 coding DNA: TGCGCCAGCAGCCGGCGGGACTTAGGGAATGAGCAGTTCTTC.

This sequence joins TRBV6-1 and TRBJ1-2; no reliable D call. V was cut by 8 bases and J by 7 bases, with 20 bases left in between. Germline V gene lookup returns CDR1 MNHNS and CDR2 SASEGT. This CDR3 is built from 14 residues. In DNA, the CDR3 is TGTGCCAGCTCAAAGATGACACCTCGAGGTGGCTACACCTTC. This translates into CASSKMTPRGGYTF.

This chain links TRBV7-2 with TRBJ2-7; perhaps TRBD1 as D (5 bases). With 7 bases removed from V and 7 bases from J, the gap between germline ends came to 17 bases. Germline CDR1 and CDR2: SGHTA and FQGNSA. The CDR3 consists of 13 residues. The CDR3 region has the DNA TGTGCCAGCACCGTAAGGGGCGATGGTGAGCAGTACGTC. Amino acid sequence: CASTVRGDGEQYV.